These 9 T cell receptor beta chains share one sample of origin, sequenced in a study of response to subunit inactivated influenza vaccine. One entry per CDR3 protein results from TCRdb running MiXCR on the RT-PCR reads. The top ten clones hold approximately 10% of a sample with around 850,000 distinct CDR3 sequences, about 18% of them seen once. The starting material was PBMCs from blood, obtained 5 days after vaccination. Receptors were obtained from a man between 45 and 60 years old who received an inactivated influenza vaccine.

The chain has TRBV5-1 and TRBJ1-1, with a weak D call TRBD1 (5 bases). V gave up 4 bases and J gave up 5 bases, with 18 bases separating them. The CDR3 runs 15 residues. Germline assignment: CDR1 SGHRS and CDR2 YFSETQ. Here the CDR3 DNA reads TGCGCCAGCAGCAAATCGACGGCCGGGGGAACTGAAGCTTTCTTT. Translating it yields CASSKSTAGGTEAFF.

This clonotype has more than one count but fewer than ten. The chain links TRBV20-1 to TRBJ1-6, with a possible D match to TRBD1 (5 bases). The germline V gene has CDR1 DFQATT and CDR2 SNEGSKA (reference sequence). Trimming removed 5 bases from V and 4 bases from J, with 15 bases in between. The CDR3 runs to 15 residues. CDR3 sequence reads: CSALPRDGYNSPLHF. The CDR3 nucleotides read TGCAGTGCTCTCCCCCGGGACGGGTATAATTCACCCCTCCACTTT.

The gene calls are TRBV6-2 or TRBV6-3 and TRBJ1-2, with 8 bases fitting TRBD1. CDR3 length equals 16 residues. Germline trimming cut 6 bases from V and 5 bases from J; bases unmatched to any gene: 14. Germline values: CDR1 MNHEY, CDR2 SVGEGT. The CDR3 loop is CASRPTWTGKMYGYTF. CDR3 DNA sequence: TGTGCCAGCAGACCTACCTGGACAGGGAAGATGTATGGCTACACCTTC.

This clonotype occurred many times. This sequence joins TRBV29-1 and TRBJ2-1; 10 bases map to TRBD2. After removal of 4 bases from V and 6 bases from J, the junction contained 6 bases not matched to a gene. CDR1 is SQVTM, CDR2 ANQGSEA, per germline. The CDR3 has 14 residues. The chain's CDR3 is CSVATSGIGNEQFF. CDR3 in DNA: TGCAGCGTTGCTACTAGCGGGATTGGCAATGAGCAGTTCTTC.

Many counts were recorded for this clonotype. The DNA of the CDR3 is TGTGCCACCAGTGGGACAATTTCCAATGAGCAGTTCTTC. This sequence encodes CATSGTISNEQFF. This chain links TRBV24-1 with TRBJ2-1; D is perhaps TRBD1 (5 bases). This CDR3 is built from 13 residues. CDR1 is KGHDR, CDR2 SFDVKD, per germline. V lost 5 bases to trimming and J lost 6 bases, with 10 bases between them.

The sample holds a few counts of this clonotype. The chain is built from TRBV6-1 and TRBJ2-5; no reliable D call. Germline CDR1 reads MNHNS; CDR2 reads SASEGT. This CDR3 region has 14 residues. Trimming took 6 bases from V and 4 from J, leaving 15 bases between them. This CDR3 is CASSLNGWGETQYF. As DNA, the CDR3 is TGTGCCAGCAGCCTAAACGGTTGGGGAGAGACCCAGTACTTC.

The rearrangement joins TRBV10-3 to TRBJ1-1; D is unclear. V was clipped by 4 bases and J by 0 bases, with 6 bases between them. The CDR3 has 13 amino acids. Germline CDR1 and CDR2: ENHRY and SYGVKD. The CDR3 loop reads CAISGAVNTEAFF. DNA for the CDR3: TGTGCCATCAGTGGGGCCGTGAACACTGAAGCTTTCTTT.

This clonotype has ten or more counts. The CDR3 coding sequence is TGCGCCAGCAGCCCAGGGACAGGGGGCAACTATGGCTACACCTTC. Residues: CASSPGTGGNYGYTF. The chain recombines TRBV5-1 with TRBJ1-2; 12 bases agree with TRBD1. V shed 4 bases, J shed 2 bases, and the junction held 3 bases outside the gene matches. The V gene's germline CDR1 is SGHRS and CDR2 YFSETQ. CDR3 length: 15 amino acids.

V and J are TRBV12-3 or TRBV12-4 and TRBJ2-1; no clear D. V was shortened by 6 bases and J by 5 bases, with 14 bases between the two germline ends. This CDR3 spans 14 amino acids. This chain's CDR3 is CASSPYGYDNEQFF. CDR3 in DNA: TGTGCCAGCAGCCCCTATGGGTATGACAATGAGCAGTTCTTC.